This T cell receptor beta chain was sequenced in a study of blood T cell repertoires in COVID-19. Using immunoSEQ multiplex PCR, the repertoire was profiled, and TCRdb retains in-frame clones only, with some absent. The table records over 50,000 clones, approximately 85% of them present only once. This CDR3 is built from 15 residues. What was sequenced was peripheral blood. The source of this sequence is a human donor in a cohort sampled during active COVID-19. The chain carries TRBV21-1 and TRBJ2-7; the D call of TRBD2 is as the table states it, not checked on the DNA. TRBV21-1 is marked as a pseudogene. The chain's CDR3 is CASSKDRGCYYEQYF. The CDR3 nucleotides read TGTGCCAGCAGCAAAGATCGGGGATGCTACTACGAGCAGTACTTC.